Sequencing of this TCR beta chain was carried out in a study of T cell changes during pregnancy in multiple sclerosis. Looked up from germline, CDR1 is MNHEY and CDR2 is SVGAGI. The CDR3 runs to 16 residues. V lost 2 bases and J lost 9, with 20 bases in between. Clones were sequenced by immunoSEQ multiplex PCR, and TCRdb holds only the in-frame ones, with some missing. The top ten clones hold around 4.7% of a sample with more than 40,000 clones, 94% of them seen once. The source was CD8+ T cells from peripheral blood mononuclear cells, collected in the first trimester of pregnancy. The chain couples TRBV6-5 to TRBJ2-1, with D maybe TRBD1 (5 bases). The source is a female donor with multiple sclerosis, enrolled in a pregnancy study. The CDR3 reads CASSYALVWGQGEQFF. CDR3 sequence (DNA): TGTGCCAGCAGTTACGCTTTGGTTTGGGGTCAGGGTGAGCAGTTCTTC.